A selection of T cell receptor beta chains follows, all from one sample in a study of cytotoxic CD8 clonotypes in ibrutinib-treated CLL. Assay used: immunoSEQ multiplex PCR; TCRdb lists only in-frame clones, some missing. Of under 40,000 clones listed, 49% are singletons. The sample in question was PBMCs, obtained before ibrutinib treatment. The receptors were sampled from a human donor with chronic lymphocytic leukemia. CDR3s include the opening cysteine and the closing phenylalanine or tryptophan. The D gene is left open where the match is weak. Some rows have no size entry. The others give once, few or many, or a class for an expanded clone.

17	few	TRBV7-3	TRBJ2-3	TRBD1	TGTGCCAGCAGCTTAAAAGGACAGGGTGGACACACAGATACGCAGTATTTT	CASSLKGQGGHTDTQYF
13	many	TRBV5-1	TRBJ2-5	-	TGCGCCAGCAGCTTGGTCGTCCAAGAGACCCAGTACTTC	CASSLVVQETQYF
11	-	TRBV20-1	TRBJ1-3	-	TGCAGTGCACGCTCTGGAAACACCATATATTTT	CSARSGNTIYF
13	-	TRBV7-9	TRBJ2-1	-	TGTGCCAGCAGGTCAGGGTCCCGCAATGAGCAGTTCTTC	CASRSGSRNEQFF
15	-	TRBV6-5	TRBJ1-2	TRBD1	TGTGCCAGCAGTTCAGCAGGGGGATATAAGTATGGCTACACCTTC	CASSSAGGYKYGYTF
15	-	TRBV5-1	TRBJ2-7	-	TGCGCCAGCAGCTTGGCCTCGACAGCAAGAGACGAGCAGTACTTC	CASSLASTARDEQYF
16	-	TRBV4-1	TRBJ1-1	-	TGCGCCAGCAGCCAAGATTCGAAAGGGAGGTTCACTGAAGCTTTCTTT	CASSQDSKGRFTEAFF
16	few	TRBV12-5	TRBJ1-2	-	TGTGCTAGTGGTTTGGGGACCAATTTAGGCGAGGCTGGCTACACCTTC	CASGLGTNLGEAGYTF
14	-	TRBV10-1	TRBJ1-3	-	TGCGCCAGCAGTGAGTCAGGGACTGGAAACACCATATATTTT	CASSESGTGNTIYF
13	few	TRBV14	TRBJ1-2	-	TGTGCCAGCAGCCAAGACAGGGGATATGGCTACACCTTC	CASSQDRGYGYTF
15	-	TRBV5-6	TRBJ1-6	TRBD1	TGTGCCAGCAGCTTAATAGGGACAGGGGTTTCACCCCTCCACTTT	CASSLIGTGVSPLHF
13	-	TRBV5-1	TRBJ1-2	TRBD1	TGCGCCAGCAGCTTCGACAGGGCCTATGGCTACACCTTC	CASSFDRAYGYTF
15	-	TRBV11-2	TRBJ2-2	TRBD1	TGTGCCAGCAGCGCCCGACAGGGTGTGTCCGGGGAGCTGTTTTTT	CASSARQGVSGELFF
15	few	TRBV7-2	TRBJ1-3	-	TGTGCCAGCAGCTCCGTTGGGGCCGGCGGAAACACCATATATTTT	CASSSVGAGGNTIYF
10	-	TRBV20-1	TRBJ2-3	-	TGCAGTGCTACACACTATACGCAGTATTTT	CSATHYTQYF
14	-	TRBV10-3	TRBJ1-1	-	TGTGCCATCAGTGACGGCCATTTGAACACTGAAGCTTTCTTT	CAISDGHLNTEAFF
15	few	TRBV7-3	TRBJ2-2	TRBD1	TGTGCCAGCAGCTTAGGACAGGGAAACACCGGGGAGCTGTTTTTT	CASSLGQGNTGELFF
15	-	TRBV11-2	TRBJ1-1	-	TGTGCCAGCAGCCCGTCTGGGGTCATGAACACTGAAGCTTTCTTT	CASSPSGVMNTEAFF
12	-	TRBV11-2	TRBJ1-6	-	TGTGCCAGCAGCTTAGAGGATTCACCCCTCCACTTT	CASSLEDSPLHF
14	-	TRBV9	TRBJ1-5	-	TGTGCCAGCAGCGCCTCGGTTAGCAATCAGCCCCAGCATTTT	CASSASVSNQPQHF
15	-	TRBV7-8	TRBJ2-6	-	TGTGCCAGCAGCTTACGGAACTCTGGGGCCAACGTCCTGACTTTC	CASSLRNSGANVLTF
19	-	TRBV19	TRBJ1-4	-	TGTGCCAGCCGCCGCCCAGACAGGCGCCGAACCTCAACTAATGAAAAACTGTTTTTT	CASRRPDRRRTSTNEKLFF
15	-	TRBV30	TRBJ1-2	-	TGTGCCTGGAGTATCCGGCAGGGGCGCTTCTATGGCTACACCTTC	CAWSIRQGRFYGYTF
13	medium-sized	TRBV5-8	TRBJ1-2	-	TGTGCCAGCAGCTGGGGGGCCAGCTATGGCTACACCTTC	CASSWGASYGYTF
15	-	TRBV28	TRBJ1-5	TRBD1	TGTGCCAGCAGGTGGGACAGGGGTTCCAATCAGCCCCAGCATTTT	CASRWDRGSNQPQHF
15	-	TRBV10-3	TRBJ2-7	TRBD1	TGTGCCATCAGTGCGCGGGACAGGGGTGCGTACGAGCAGTACTTC	CAISARDRGAYEQYF
11	-	TRBV27	TRBJ1-1	-	TGTGCCAGCAGTGACAGGATTGAAGCTTTCTTT	CASSDRIEAFF
14	-	TRBV10-3	TRBJ2-3	-	TGTGCCATCAGTGAGGACAACCCCCCGGATACGCAGTATTTT	CAISEDNPPDTQYF
14	few	TRBV19	TRBJ2-1	TRBD2	TGTGCCAGTAGTATAGAACTAGCGGGGGGACGGCAGTTCTTC	CASSIELAGGRQFF
15	-	TRBV9	TRBJ2-5	-	TGTGCCAGCAGCGTAGGGGGCGGGGTACAAGAGACCCAGTACTTC	CASSVGGGVQETQYF
13	-	TRBV9	TRBJ2-1	TRBD2	TGTGCCAGCAGCCCCGGGACTAGTAGTGAGCAGTTCTTC	CASSPGTSSEQFF
14	-	TRBV9	TRBJ2-7	-	TGTGCCAGCAGCTCTGATGGGCGGTCGGGCGAGCAGTACTTC	CASSSDGRSGEQYF
14	-	TRBV7-9	TRBJ1-2	-	TGTGCCAGCAGCCCACCCGCACAGGGTGGGGGCTACACCTTC	CASSPPAQGGGYTF
11	few	TRBV30	TRBJ1-2	-	TGTGCCTGGCAGGGACTTTATGGCTACACCTTC	CAWQGLYGYTF
15	-	TRBV5-1	TRBJ2-7	-	TGCGCCAGCAGCCCGGCGACGGGGGCATACTACGAGCAGTACTTC	CASSPATGAYYEQYF
15	once	TRBV6-5	TRBJ2-1	-	TGTGCCAGCAGTCATGGACGGAGTCTAAGGAATGAGCAGTTCTTC	CASSHGRSLRNEQFF
14	-	TRBV5-1	TRBJ1-4	-	TGCGCCAGCAGCTTCGGGCAGGGCGGGGAAAAACTGTTTTTT	CASSFGQGGEKLFF
15	-	TRBV4-1	TRBJ1-1	-	TGCGCCAGCAGCCACTTCCCGGCGGAAGGCACTGAAGCTTTCTTT	CASSHFPAEGTEAFF
13	-	TRBV25-1	TRBJ2-7	-	TGTGCCAGCAGTGAACCCCCCTCCTACGAGCAGTACTTC	CASSEPPSYEQYF
15	-	TRBV5-4	TRBJ1-6	-	TGTGCCAGCAGCTTGGCTGCAGGGGCGGATTCACCCCTCCACTTT	CASSLAAGADSPLHF
14	-	TRBV19	TRBJ1-5	TRBD1	TGTGCCAGTAGTTCAGGGGGAAGCAATCAGCCCCAGCATTTT	CASSSGGSNQPQHF
16	-	TRBV5-1	TRBJ1-1	TRBD1	TGCGCCAGCAGCTTGATGGACAGGGGGCCAGGCACTGAAGCTTTCTTT	CASSLMDRGPGTEAFF
14	-	TRBV25-1	TRBJ2-1	TRBD1	TGTGCCAGCTCCTGGACAGGGCCGTTCAATGAGCAGTTCTTC	CASSWTGPFNEQFF
15	-	TRBV27	TRBJ2-3	TRBD2	TGTGCCAGCAGTGGGGGACTAGCGGGGACAGATACGCAGTATTTT	CASSGGLAGTDTQYF
12	-	TRBV18	TRBJ2-5	-	TGTGCCAGCTCACCACCTGGCGAGACCCAGTACTTC	CASSPPGETQYF
10	-	TRBV27	TRBJ2-1	-	TGTGCCCCGACCCGGTCCCAGCAGTTCTTC	CAPTRSQQFF
15	few	TRBV5-6	TRBJ2-1	TRBD2	TGTGCCAGCAGCACGACTAGCGCTTACACCTATGAGCAGTTCTTC	CASSTTSAYTYEQFF
14	-	TRBV7-2	TRBJ1-1	-	TGTGCCAGCAGCTTAGAGGGGGTTCTCACTGAAGCTTTCTTT	CASSLEGVLTEAFF
20	few	TRBV28	TRBJ2-3	TRBD1	TGTGCCAGCAGGACCATAGGGGACAGGGGGCGCCTCCAGGGAGTTGATACGCAGTATTTT	CASRTIGDRGRLQGVDTQYF
17	-	TRBV13	TRBJ1-2	-	TGTGCCAGCAGCGCCCCAAGGAACAGCATTTATAACTATGGCTACACCTTC	CASSAPRNSIYNYGYTF
14	-	TRBV28	TRBJ2-7	TRBD2	TGTGCCAGCAGCCCCGGGAGGGGGTCTCGCGAGCAGTACTTC	CASSPGRGSREQYF
11	-	TRBV7-8	TRBJ2-2	-	TGTGCCAGCAGCGATACCGGGGAGCTGTTTTTT	CASSDTGELFF
15	-	TRBV6-5	TRBJ2-5	-	TGTGCCAGCAGCCCCATATCGAGGGCGCTAGGGACCCAGTACTTC	CASSPISRALGTQYF
12	few	TRBV7-9	TRBJ1-2	-	TGTGCCAGCAGCTTAACCGGGGATGGCTACACCTTC	CASSLTGDGYTF
15	-	TRBV5-8	TRBJ1-5	-	TGTGCCAGCAGCTTGGGACAGTTCCAGAATCAGCCCCAGCATTTT	CASSLGQFQNQPQHF
13	-	TRBV2	TRBJ2-7	TRBD1	TGTGCCAGAAGTGCGGGACAGGGAAGTGAGCAGTACTTC	CARSAGQGSEQYF
19	-	TRBV27	TRBJ2-1	TRBD1	TGTGCCAGCAGTTCCGGGACAGTGATGATCCCCTCCTCCTACAATGAGCAGTTCTTC	CASSSGTVMIPSSYNEQFF